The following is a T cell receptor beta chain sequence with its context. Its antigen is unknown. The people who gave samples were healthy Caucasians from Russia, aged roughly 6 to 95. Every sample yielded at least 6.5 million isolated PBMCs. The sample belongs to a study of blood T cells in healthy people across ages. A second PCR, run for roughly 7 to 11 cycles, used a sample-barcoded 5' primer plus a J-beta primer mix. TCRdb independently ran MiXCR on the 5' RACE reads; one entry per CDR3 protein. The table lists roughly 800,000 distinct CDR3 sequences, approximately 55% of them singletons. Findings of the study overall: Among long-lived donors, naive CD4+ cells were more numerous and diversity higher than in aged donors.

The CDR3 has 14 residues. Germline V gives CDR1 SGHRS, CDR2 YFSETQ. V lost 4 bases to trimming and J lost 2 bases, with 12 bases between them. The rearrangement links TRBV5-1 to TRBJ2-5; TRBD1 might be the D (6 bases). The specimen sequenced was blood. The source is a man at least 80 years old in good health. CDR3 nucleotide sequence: TGCGCCAGCAGCGTGGGACACCCTCAAGAGACCCAGTACTTC. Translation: CASSVGHPQETQYF.